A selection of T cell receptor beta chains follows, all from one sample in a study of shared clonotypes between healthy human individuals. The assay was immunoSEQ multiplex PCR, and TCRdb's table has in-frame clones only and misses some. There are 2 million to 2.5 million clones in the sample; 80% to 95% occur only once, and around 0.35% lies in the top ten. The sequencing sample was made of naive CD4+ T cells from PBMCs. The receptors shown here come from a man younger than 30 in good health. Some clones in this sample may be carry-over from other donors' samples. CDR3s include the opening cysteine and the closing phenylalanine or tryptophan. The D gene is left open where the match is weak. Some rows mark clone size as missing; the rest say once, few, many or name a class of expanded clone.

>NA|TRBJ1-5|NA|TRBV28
TGTGCCAGCAGTTTAGACAGGCAGAGCCAGCATTTT
CASSLDRQSQHF
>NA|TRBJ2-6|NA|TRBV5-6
TGTGCCAGCAGCTTAGGCAGGGGAGCGGTTGGGGCCAACGTCCTGACTTTC
CASSLGRGAVGANVLTF
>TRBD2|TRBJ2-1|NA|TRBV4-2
TGTGCCAGCAGCCCGGGACTAGCGGGACCCAATGAGCAGTTCTTC
CASSPGLAGPNEQFF
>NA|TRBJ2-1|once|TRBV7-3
TGTGCCAGCAGCTTGATCCCTAGTCTGGATGAGCAGTTCTTC
CASSLIPSLDEQFF
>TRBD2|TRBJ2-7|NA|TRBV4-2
TGTGCCAGCAGCCAAATTAGCGGGAGAGATGGTTCCTACGAGCAGTACTTC
CASSQISGRDGSYEQYF
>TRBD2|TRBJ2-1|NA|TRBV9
TGTGCCAGCAGCGTAGCTAGTAGCGGGAATAGTGGAGACAATGAGCAGTTCTTC
CASSVASSGNSGDNEQFF
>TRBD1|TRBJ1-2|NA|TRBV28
TGTGCCAGCAGTATCTTAACTACACTCGGACAGGGGGCTTACGGCTACACCTTC
CASSILTTLGQGAYGYTF
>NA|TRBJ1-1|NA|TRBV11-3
TGTGCCAGCAGCTCTAGCGGGACATCGGGCACTGAAGCTTTCTTT
CASSSSGTSGTEAFF
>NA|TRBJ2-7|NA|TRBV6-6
TGTGCCAGCAGCCCCTCTGGGGACCCCCCCTACGAGCAGTACTTC
CASSPSGDPPYEQYF
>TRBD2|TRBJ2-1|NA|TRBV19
TGTGCCAGTAGTACCTCGACTAGCGGGCGCAATGAGCAGTTCTTC
CASSTSTSGRNEQFF
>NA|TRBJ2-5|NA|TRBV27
TGTGCCAGCAGTTTCACTGGACGAGAGACCCAGTACTTC
CASSFTGRETQYF
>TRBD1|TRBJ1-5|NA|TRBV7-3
TGTGCCAGCAGCGTGGACAGGGGTCAGCCCCAGCATTTT
CASSVDRGQPQHF
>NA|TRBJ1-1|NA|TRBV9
TGTGCCAGCAGCGTAGATTTGTGGGCGGAGAACACTGAAGCTTTCTTT
CASSVDLWAENTEAFF
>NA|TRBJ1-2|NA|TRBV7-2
TGTGCCAGCAGCTTAGGTCCCTATGGCTACACCTTC
CASSLGPYGYTF
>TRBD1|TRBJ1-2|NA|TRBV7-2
TGTGCCAGCAGCCTAAGTCCAGGGGGCTATGGCTACACCTTC
CASSLSPGGYGYTF
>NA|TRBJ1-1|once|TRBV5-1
TGCGCCAGCAGCCCCCGGAACAGGGACGGAAGGAACACTGAAGCTTTCTTT
CASSPRNRDGRNTEAFF
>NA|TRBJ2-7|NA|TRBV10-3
TGTGCCATCAGTGATACAGGGACCTACGAGCAGTACTTC
CAISDTGTYEQYF